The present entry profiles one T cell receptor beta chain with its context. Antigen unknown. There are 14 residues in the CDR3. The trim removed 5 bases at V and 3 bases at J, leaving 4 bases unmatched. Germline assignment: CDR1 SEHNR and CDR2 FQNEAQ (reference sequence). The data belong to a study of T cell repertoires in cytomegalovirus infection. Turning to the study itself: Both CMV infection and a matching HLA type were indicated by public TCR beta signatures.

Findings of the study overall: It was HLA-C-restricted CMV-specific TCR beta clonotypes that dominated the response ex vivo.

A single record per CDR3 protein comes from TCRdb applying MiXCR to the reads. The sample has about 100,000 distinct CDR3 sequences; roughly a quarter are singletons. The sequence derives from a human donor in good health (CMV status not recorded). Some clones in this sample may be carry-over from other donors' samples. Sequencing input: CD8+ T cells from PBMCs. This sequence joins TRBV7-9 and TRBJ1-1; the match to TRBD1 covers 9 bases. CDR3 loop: CASSVQGADTEAFF. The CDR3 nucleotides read TGTGCCAGCAGCGTACAGGGGGCAGACACTGAAGCTTTCTTT.